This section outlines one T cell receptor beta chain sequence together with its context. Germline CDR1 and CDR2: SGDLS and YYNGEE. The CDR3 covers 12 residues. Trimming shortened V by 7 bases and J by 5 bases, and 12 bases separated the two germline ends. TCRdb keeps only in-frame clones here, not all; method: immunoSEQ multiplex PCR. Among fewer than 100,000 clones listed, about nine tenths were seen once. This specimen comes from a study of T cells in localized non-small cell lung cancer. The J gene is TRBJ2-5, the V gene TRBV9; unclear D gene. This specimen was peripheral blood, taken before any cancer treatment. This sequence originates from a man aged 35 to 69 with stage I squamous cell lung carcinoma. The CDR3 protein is CASPIYGETQYF. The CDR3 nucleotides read TGTGCCAGCCCCATCTATGGGGAGACCCAGTACTTC.